This TCR beta chain is drawn from a study of molecular identifiers for immune sequencing clone quantification (dated by TCRdb to the late 2010s). As for the study more broadly: For a replicate experiment, the RNA from either approximately 20,000 or 100,000 naive CD8 T cells was divided into five aliquots, and four of those aliquots went on to sequencing. This methods study benchmarked molecular-identifier clustering-based TCR repertoire sequencing (MIDCIRS) and TCR RNA copy counting, using CD8 T cells to do so.

On the study overall, not on this receptor specifically: Highly expanded clone sizes could be underestimated because identical TCR molecules may share a barcode. A single cell's worth of spiked-in Jurkat TCR RNA was reported detectable even among around 970,000 naive CD8 T cells. Modeling gave about three recovered TCR RNA copies per cell versus approximately 9 by digital PCR, implying around 30% capture efficiency. When barcode sub-clustering was not used, chimeric consensus sequences inflated TCR diversity, with chimeras reaching as high as 47%. The naive libraries included spiked-in Jurkat TCR RNA (fewer than eleven copies' worth), and this RNA is not part of the donor repertoire. In CMV-specific effector cells, clones with more than 20 RNA copies accounted for over 99% of molecules, whereas in naive cells such clones accounted for under 1%.

This clonotype was detected ten times or more. The target of this receptor is not known. No much larger clone exists at a distance of one base, and base qualities are not known. The method was PCR. The sample was run on an Illumina HiSeq 4000. Bulk TCR libraries were prepared as previously described, using TCR primers listed in Table S5. The Qiagen AllPrep DNA/RNA kit was used to purify total RNA. Before analysis, reads from multiple sequencing runs of the same library were pooled. As for the authors' bioinformatics: Only reads with exact TCR constant sequence were kept, trimmed to 150 nt, and grouped by their 12-nt molecular barcodes. Reads in each barcode group were sub-clustered using a 15% Levenshtein threshold, and a quality-weighted consensus sequence was built for each RNA molecule. Non-functional sequences were excluded, and lower-count sequences lying one edit away from another sequence were also excluded. Barcode sub-clusters with fewer than 20% of the maximum read count were removed, based on fitting two negative binomial distributions. TCRdb ran its own pipeline on the public reads, namely fastp trimming at Q25 and MiXCR clone calling, and kept in-frame beta chains. Entries that share a CDR3 protein sequence are merged under the most common genes and DNA. What appears here as the V and J calls and clone size reflects TCRdb's work, not the paper's. This sample comprises about 510,000 distinct CDR3 sequences, over 20% of them detected only once. Of the sample, about 0.78% is held by the ten largest clones.

Naive CD8 T cell libraries were made from about 21,000 to 970,000 sorted cells using 10%, 30% or 50% of purified RNA. Naive CD8 T cells, defined as CD8+CD4-CCR7+CD45RA+, were FACS-sorted into RLT Plus buffer on a BD FACSAria II. Detection sensitivity was tested by spiking Jurkat RNA equal to roughly ten TCR copies' worth into samples containing roughly 19,000-1,100,000 naive CD8 T cells. CD8 T cells were enriched using RosetteSep CD8+ T Cell Enrichment Cocktail and Ficoll-Paque, and the enriched cells then underwent ACK red cell lysis. The V and J ends are trimmed by 4 bases and 3 bases, leaving 7 bases between them. According to the germline V gene (reference sequence), CDR1 reads MNHEY and CDR2 reads SMNVEV. Measured from the cysteine to the phenylalanine, the CDR3 is 13 residues long. The read is trimmed to its CDR3 DNA, 39 bases read in frame from base 1.

This sequence uses TRBV27 and TRBJ1-5, with no D gene named confidently. The sequence was collected from a human donor in good health. Some libraries in this study had Jurkat cell RNA spiked in. The sequencing input was naive CD8+ T cells from blood, with Jurkat cell RNA spiked in. This specimen's cell subset or site label, per the study, means: FACS-sorted CD8+CD4-CCR7+CD45RA+ naive T cells. In nucleotide form, the sequence is TGTGCCAGCAGTTATCAATCCAATCAGCCCCAGCATTTT. The resulting protein is CASSYQSNQPQHF.